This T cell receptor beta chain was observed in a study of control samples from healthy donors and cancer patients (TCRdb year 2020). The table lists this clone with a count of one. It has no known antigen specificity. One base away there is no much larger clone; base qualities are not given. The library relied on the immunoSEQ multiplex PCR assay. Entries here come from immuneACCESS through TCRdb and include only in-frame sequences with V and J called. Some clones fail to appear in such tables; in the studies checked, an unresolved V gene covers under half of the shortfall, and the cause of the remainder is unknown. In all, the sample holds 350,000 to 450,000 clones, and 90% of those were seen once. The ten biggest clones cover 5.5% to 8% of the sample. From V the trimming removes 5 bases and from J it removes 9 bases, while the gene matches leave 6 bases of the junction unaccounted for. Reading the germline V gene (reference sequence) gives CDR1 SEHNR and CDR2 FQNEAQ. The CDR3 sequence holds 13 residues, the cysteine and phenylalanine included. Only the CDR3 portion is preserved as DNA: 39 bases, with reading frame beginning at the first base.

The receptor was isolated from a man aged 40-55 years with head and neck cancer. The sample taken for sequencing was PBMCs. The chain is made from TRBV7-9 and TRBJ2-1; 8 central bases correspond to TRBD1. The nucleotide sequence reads TGTGCCAGCAGCCCACGCCAGGGGGCTGAGCAGTTCTTC. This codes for CASSPRQGAEQFF.